A selection of T cell receptor beta chains follows, all from one sample in a study of blood T cell repertoires in COVID-19. Clones were sequenced by immunoSEQ multiplex PCR, and TCRdb holds only the in-frame ones, with some missing. This table has roughly 69,000 clones, roughly 84% appearing once. The specimen was peripheral blood. These receptors were collected from a woman in her fifties or sixties with acute or convalescent COVID-19. The conserved cysteine and the conserved F or W are not part of the CDR3 here.

V gene | CDR3 protein
TRBV27 | ATAAAPNYEQY
TRBV30 | AWSNRGRQPQH
TRBV6-5 | ASSYSYRGANEKLF
TRBV7-8 | ASSSLGTSEWQY
TRBV6-6 | ASIAGGWSYT
TRBV6-6 | ASIKPPYGYT
TRBV11-3 | ASSRTTGTEAF
TRBV27 | ASSFRTVSQLSPLSTDTQY
TRBV4-3 | ASSQDPVQGTGANVLT
TRBV7-2 | ASSSIQGSRGYT
TRBV7-6 | ASGSPGSNLDGYT
TRBV7-9 | ASSSPRGGEAF
TRBV29-1 | SVGATFTSYEQY
TRBV7-2 | ASSSDRRNGYT
TRBV4-2 | ASSQEGGRNTGELF